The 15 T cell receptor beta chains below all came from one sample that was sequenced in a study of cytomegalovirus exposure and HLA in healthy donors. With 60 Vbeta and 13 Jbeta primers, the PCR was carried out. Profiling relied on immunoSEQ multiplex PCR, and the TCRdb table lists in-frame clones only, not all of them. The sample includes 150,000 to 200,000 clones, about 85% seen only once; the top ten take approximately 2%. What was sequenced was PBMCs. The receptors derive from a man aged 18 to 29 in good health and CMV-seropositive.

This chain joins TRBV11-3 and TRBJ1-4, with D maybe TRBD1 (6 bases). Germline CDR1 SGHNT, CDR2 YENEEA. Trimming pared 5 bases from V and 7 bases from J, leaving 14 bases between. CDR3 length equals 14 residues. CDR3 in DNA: TGTGCCAGCAGCGGGACATCCGTCGGTGAAAAACTGTTTTTT. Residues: CASSGTSVGEKLFF.

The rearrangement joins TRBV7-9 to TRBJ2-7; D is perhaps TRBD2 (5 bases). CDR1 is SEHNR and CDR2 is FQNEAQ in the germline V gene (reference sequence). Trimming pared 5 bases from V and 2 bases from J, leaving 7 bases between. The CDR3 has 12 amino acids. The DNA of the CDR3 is TGTGCCAGCAGCCGGGAAACCTACGAGCAGTACTTC. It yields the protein CASSRETYEQYF.

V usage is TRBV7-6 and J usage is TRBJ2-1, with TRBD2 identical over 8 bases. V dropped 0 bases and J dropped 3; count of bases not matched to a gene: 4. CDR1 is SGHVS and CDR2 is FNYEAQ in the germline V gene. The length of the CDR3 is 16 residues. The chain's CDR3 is CASSLARGGHYNEQFF. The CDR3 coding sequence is TGTGCCAGCAGCTTAGCTCGGGGGGGCCACTACAATGAGCAGTTCTTC.

CDR3 DNA: TGTGCCAGCAGCTTTTATGAGAGGTCCTACGAGCAGTACTTC. The encoded protein is CASSFYERSYEQYF. The V gene is TRBV7-2, the J gene TRBJ2-7; D not resolved. Germline CDR1 SGHTA, CDR2 FQGNSA. The CDR3 loop spans 14 amino acids. V shed 3 bases and J shed 1 base, with 10 bases lying between them.

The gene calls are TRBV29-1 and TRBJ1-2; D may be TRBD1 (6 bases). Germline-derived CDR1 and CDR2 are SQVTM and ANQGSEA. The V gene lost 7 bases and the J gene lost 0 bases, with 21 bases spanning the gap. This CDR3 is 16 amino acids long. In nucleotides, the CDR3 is TGCAGCGGTTCTCGGATCGGGGCAGGGGCTAACTATGGCTACACCTTC. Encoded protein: CSGSRIGAGANYGYTF.

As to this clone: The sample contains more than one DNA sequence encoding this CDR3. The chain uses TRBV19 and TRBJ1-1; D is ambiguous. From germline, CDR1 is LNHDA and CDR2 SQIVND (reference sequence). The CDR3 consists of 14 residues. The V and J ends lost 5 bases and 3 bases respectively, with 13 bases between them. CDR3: CASSPRRRDTEAFF. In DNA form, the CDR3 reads TGTGCCAGTAGTCCTCGTCGGAGGGACACTGAAGCTTTCTTT.

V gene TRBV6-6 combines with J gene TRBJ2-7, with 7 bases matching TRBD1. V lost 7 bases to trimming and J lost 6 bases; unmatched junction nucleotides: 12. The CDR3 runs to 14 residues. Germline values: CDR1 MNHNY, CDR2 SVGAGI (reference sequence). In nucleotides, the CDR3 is TGTGCCAGCACTAAGGGGGCAGGGAACCTCGAGCAGTACTTC. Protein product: CASTKGAGNLEQYF.

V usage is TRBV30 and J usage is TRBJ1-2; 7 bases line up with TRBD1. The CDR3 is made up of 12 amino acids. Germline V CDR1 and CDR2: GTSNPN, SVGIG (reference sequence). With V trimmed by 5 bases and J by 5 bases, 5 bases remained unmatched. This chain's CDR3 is CAWSDRIYGYTF. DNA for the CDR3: TGTGCCTGGTCGGACAGGATATATGGCTACACCTTC. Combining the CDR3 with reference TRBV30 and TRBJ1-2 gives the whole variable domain SQTIHQWPATLVQPVGSPLSLECTVEGTSNPNLYWYRQAAGRGLQLLFYSVGIGQISSEVPQNLSASRPQDRQFILSSKKLLLSDSGFYLCAWSDRIYGYTFGSGTRLTVV.

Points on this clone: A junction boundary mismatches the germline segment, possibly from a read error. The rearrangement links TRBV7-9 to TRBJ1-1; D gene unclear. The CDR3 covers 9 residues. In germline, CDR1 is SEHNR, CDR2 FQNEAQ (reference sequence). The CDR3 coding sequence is TGTTCCAGCAGCTCTCAAGCTTTCTTT. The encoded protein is CSSSSQAFF.

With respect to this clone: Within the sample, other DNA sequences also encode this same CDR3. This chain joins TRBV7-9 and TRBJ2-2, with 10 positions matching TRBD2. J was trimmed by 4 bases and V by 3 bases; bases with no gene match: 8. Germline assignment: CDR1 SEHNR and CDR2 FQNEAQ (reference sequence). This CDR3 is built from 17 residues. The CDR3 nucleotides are TGTGCCAGCAGCTTCAGGACTAGCGGCTACATCACCGGGGAGCTGTTTTTT. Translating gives CASSFRTSGYITGELFF.

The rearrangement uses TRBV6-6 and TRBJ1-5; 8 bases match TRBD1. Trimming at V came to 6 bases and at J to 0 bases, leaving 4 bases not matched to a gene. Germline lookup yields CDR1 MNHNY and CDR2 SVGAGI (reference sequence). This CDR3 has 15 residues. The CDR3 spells CASSPTGDSNQPQHF. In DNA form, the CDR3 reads TGTGCCAGCAGCCCGACAGGGGATAGCAATCAGCCCCAGCATTTT.

The CDR3 loop is CASSQGVASGNTIYF. CDR3 in DNA: TGTGCCAGCAGCCAGGGGGTCGCTTCTGGAAACACCATATATTTT. The V gene is TRBV27, the J gene TRBJ1-3, with 7 bases lining up with TRBD1. CDR3 size: 15 residues. Germline loops: CDR1 MNHEY, CDR2 SMNVEV (reference sequence). J was trimmed by 1 base and V by 6 bases; bases with no gene match: 6.

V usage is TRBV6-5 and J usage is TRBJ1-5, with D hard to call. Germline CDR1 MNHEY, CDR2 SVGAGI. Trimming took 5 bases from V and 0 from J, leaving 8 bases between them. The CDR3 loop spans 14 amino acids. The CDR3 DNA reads TGTGCCAGCAGTCCGGAGCCTAGCAATCAGCCCCAGCATTTT. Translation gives CASSPEPSNQPQHF.

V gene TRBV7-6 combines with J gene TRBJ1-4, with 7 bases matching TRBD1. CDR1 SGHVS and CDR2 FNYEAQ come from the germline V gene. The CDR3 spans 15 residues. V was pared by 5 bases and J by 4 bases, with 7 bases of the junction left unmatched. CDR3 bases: TGTGCCAGCAGCCCGCAGGGGGAACGTAATGAAAAACTGTTTTTT. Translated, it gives CASSPQGERNEKLFF.

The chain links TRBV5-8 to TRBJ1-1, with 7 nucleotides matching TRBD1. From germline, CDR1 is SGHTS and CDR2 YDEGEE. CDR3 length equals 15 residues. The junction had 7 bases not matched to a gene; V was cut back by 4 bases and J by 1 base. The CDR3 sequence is CASSRRTGPNTEAFF. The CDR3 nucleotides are TGTGCCAGCAGCCGACGGACAGGTCCGAACACTGAAGCTTTCTTT.